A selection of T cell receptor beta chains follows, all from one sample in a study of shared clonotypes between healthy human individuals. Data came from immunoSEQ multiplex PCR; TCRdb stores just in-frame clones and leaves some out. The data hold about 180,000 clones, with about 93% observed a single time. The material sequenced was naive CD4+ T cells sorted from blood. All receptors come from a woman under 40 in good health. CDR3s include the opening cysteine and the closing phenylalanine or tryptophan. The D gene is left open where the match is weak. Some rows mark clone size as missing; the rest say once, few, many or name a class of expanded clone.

cdr3_aa: CASRNLDRDLFEQYF; cdr3_nt: TGTGCCAGCAGGAACCTCGACAGGGACCTCTTCGAGCAGTACTTC; clone_size: once; v_call: TRBV28; d_call: TRBD1; j_call: TRBJ2-7
cdr3_aa: CASSTYPGLTEAFF; cdr3_nt: TGCGCCAGCAGCACATATCCAGGGCTCACTGAAGCTTTCTTT; clone_size: NA; v_call: TRBV5-1; d_call: NA; j_call: TRBJ1-1
cdr3_aa: CASSNTGLDTEAFF; cdr3_nt: TGTGCCAGCTCAAATACAGGGTTGGACACTGAAGCTTTCTTT; clone_size: once; v_call: TRBV18; d_call: NA; j_call: TRBJ1-1
cdr3_aa: CASSVVGVKNTEAFF; cdr3_nt: TGTGCCAGCAGCGTAGTGGGGGTCAAGAACACTGAAGCTTTCTTT; clone_size: NA; v_call: TRBV9; d_call: NA; j_call: TRBJ1-1
cdr3_aa: CAISVGTGGNNRNYTDTQYF; cdr3_nt: TGTGCCATCAGTGTTGGGACAGGGGGCAATAATAGAAACTACACAGATACGCAGTATTTT; clone_size: NA; v_call: TRBV10-3; d_call: TRBD1; j_call: TRBJ2-3
cdr3_aa: CASSQEGRTSRNEQFF; cdr3_nt: TGCGCCAGCAGCCAAGAAGGGAGGACTAGTAGGAATGAGCAGTTCTTC; clone_size: NA; v_call: TRBV4-1; d_call: TRBD2; j_call: TRBJ2-1
cdr3_aa: CAWSSGSGNTEAFF; cdr3_nt: TGTGCCTGGAGTTCGGGGAGTGGGAACACTGAAGCTTTCTTT; clone_size: NA; v_call: TRBV30; d_call: NA; j_call: TRBJ1-1
cdr3_aa: CASRLTGTGGSGQFF; cdr3_nt: TGTGCCAGCAGGCTTACCGGGACAGGGGGATCTGGGCAGTTCTTC; clone_size: NA; v_call: TRBV6-1; d_call: TRBD1; j_call: TRBJ2-1
cdr3_aa: CASSQGGTDTQYF; cdr3_nt: TGTGCCAGCAGCCAAGGGGGAACAGATACGCAGTATTTT; clone_size: NA; v_call: TRBV14; d_call: NA; j_call: TRBJ2-3
cdr3_aa: CASSLTSRLYEQYF; cdr3_nt: TGTGCCAGCAGCTTGACTAGTCGTCTCTACGAGCAGTACTTC; clone_size: NA; v_call: TRBV7-9; d_call: NA; j_call: TRBJ2-7
cdr3_aa: CAWTDSNYGYTF; cdr3_nt: TGTGCCTGGACAGATTCCAACTATGGCTACACCTTC; clone_size: NA; v_call: TRBV30; d_call: NA; j_call: TRBJ1-2
cdr3_aa: CASSFSGGGTDTQYF; cdr3_nt: TGCGCCAGCAGTTTTAGCGGAGGGGGCACAGATACGCAGTATTTT; clone_size: NA; v_call: TRBV5-1; d_call: NA; j_call: TRBJ2-3
cdr3_aa: CASSPTSGTDTQYF; cdr3_nt: TGTGCCAGCAGCCCGACTAGCGGCACAGATACGCAGTATTTT; clone_size: NA; v_call: TRBV11-3; d_call: TRBD2; j_call: TRBJ2-3
cdr3_aa: CASSRQGAGNSPLHF; cdr3_nt: TGTGCCAGCAGTCGACAGGGGGCAGGGAATTCACCCCTCCACTTT; clone_size: NA; v_call: TRBV28; d_call: TRBD1; j_call: TRBJ1-6
cdr3_aa: CASSHQGRRLNEQYF; cdr3_nt: TGTGCCAGCAGCCACCAGGGTAGACGACTAAACGAGCAGTACTTC; clone_size: NA; v_call: TRBV28; d_call: NA; j_call: TRBJ2-7
cdr3_aa: CASSSNRAGYTF; cdr3_nt: TGTGCCAGCAGCTCGAACAGGGCTGGCTACACCTTC; clone_size: NA; v_call: TRBV13; d_call: NA; j_call: TRBJ1-2
cdr3_aa: CASGDSGILEPQHF; cdr3_nt: TGTGCCAGTGGGGACAGTGGGATACTAGAGCCCCAGCATTTT; clone_size: NA; v_call: TRBV19; d_call: TRBD1; j_call: TRBJ1-5
cdr3_aa: CASSTRGVEQYF; cdr3_nt: TGTGCCAGCAGCACCCGGGGGGTCGAGCAGTACTTC; clone_size: NA; v_call: TRBV6-5; d_call: TRBD2; j_call: TRBJ2-7
cdr3_aa: CASSFVGQLGELFF; cdr3_nt: TGTGCCAGCAGTTTCGTTGGACAGCTCGGGGAGCTGTTTTTT; clone_size: NA; v_call: TRBV27; d_call: NA; j_call: TRBJ2-2
cdr3_aa: CASRPEAGVVYEQYF; cdr3_nt: TGTGCCAGCAGACCCGAAGCGGGAGTCGTCTACGAGCAGTACTTC; clone_size: NA; v_call: TRBV28; d_call: TRBD2; j_call: TRBJ2-7
cdr3_aa: CASSLPGQGGGNIQYF; cdr3_nt: TGCGCCAGCAGCCTCCCGGGACAGGGGGGTGGAAACATTCAGTACTTC; clone_size: NA; v_call: TRBV5-1; d_call: TRBD1; j_call: TRBJ2-4
cdr3_aa: CAISESLAGFEQFF; cdr3_nt: TGTGCCATCAGTGAGTCATTAGCGGGATTTGAGCAGTTCTTC; clone_size: NA; v_call: TRBV10-3; d_call: TRBD2; j_call: TRBJ2-1
cdr3_aa: CASSLNSEQFF; cdr3_nt: TGTGCCAGCAGCTTAAACTCGGAGCAGTTCTTC; clone_size: NA; v_call: TRBV7-9; d_call: NA; j_call: TRBJ2-1
cdr3_aa: CASSLGTGLNYEQYF; cdr3_nt: TGCGCCAGCAGCCTTGGGACAGGCCTCAACTACGAGCAGTACTTC; clone_size: NA; v_call: TRBV5-1; d_call: TRBD1; j_call: TRBJ2-7
cdr3_aa: CASRPHLAVSYNEQFF; cdr3_nt: TGTGCCAGCAGGCCGCACCTAGCGGTCTCCTACAATGAGCAGTTCTTC; clone_size: NA; v_call: TRBV6-6; d_call: TRBD2; j_call: TRBJ2-1
cdr3_aa: CASSQVGQSSYNEQFF; cdr3_nt: TGCGCCAGCAGCCAAGTCGGCCAAAGCTCCTACAATGAGCAGTTCTTC; clone_size: once; v_call: TRBV4-1; d_call: NA; j_call: TRBJ2-1